This T cell receptor beta chain was retrieved from a study of cytomegalovirus exposure and HLA in healthy donors. Study-level points and caveats: Rare TCR sequences dominated, though some public TCRs recurred in many donors. Data from an earlier analysis indicated that most TCR beta V segments were productive either about 87% or about 30% of the time. Per published reports, the classifier diagnosed cytomegalovirus status with high specificity and sensitivity.

Trimming pared 5 bases from V and 5 bases from J, leaving 12 bases between. The CDR3 spans 12 residues. Germline V gene sequence: CDR1 SQVTM, CDR2 ANQGSEA. About this clone itself: Its antigen is not known.

The study ran its PCR with 60 Vbeta and 13 Jbeta primers. TCRdb's copy holds only in-frame clones and misses some; the assay was immunoSEQ multiplex PCR. In total, the table holds approximately 120,000 clones. Sequencing was carried out using PBMCs. V usage is TRBV29-1 and J usage is TRBJ1-1; D is undetermined. The clonotype comes from a man aged 25 to 40 in good health and CMV-seronegative. The CDR3: CSVLWRGTEAFF. The CDR3 bases are TGCAGCGTTTTGTGGAGAGGGACTGAAGCTTTCTTT.